Described below is a single T cell receptor (beta chain) sequence and its context. Its antigen is unidentified. V lost 4 bases, J lost 8 bases, and 11 bases lay in between. Germline CDR1 reads GTSNPN; CDR2 reads SVGIG (reference sequence). This CDR3 spans 11 amino acids. The record originates from a study of cytomegalovirus exposure and HLA in healthy donors. Healthy bone marrow donors supplied every sample. Unrecorded immune exposures were likely, despite nominal health at sampling. Points from the study as a whole: Apart from CMV serostatus, no immune exposure information was available. In vitro confirmation showed three CMV-associated chains to be CMV antigen specific.

PCR was performed using 60 Vbeta and 13 Jbeta primers. Here immunoSEQ multiplex PCR was the method, and the copy in TCRdb shows in-frame clones only, minus some. In the table there are fewer than 200,000 clones, 80% of which are singletons. The sequenced material came from PBMCs. The sequence was obtained from a woman aged 50 to 60 in good health and CMV-seronegative. V gene TRBV30 combines with J gene TRBJ1-1; D perhaps matches TRBD1 (5 bases). CDR3 nucleotides: TGTGCCTGGACTACAGGACGAGAAGCTTTCTTT. Its translation: CAWTTGREAFF.